Listed below are T cell receptor beta chains from one sample, sequenced in a study of STAT5B mutations in CD4+ large granular lymphocyte leukemia. TCRdb's table, derived via immunoSEQ multiplex PCR, lists solely in-frame clones and lacks some. The sample yields about 45,000 clones, approximately 86% seen once. The specimen sequenced was CD4+ T cells from blood buffy coats. The receptors stem from a human donor in good health. The CDR3 runs from the conserved cysteine through the conserved F or W. Each record gives: V gene, J gene, D gene, clone size, CDR3 length, CDR3 DNA, CDR3 protein. D genes are given only for firm matches. Clone sizes are given selectively: once, few, many, or a class where the clone is expanded.

>TRBV2|TRBJ2-1|TRBD2|.|14
TGTGCCAGCAGTTGGGGACTACCGAACAATGAGCAGTTCTTC
CASSWGLPNNEQFF
>TRBV19|TRBJ2-5|.|.|18
TGTGCCAGTAGTATTGGTGTGACTCCCGCCAGGGGCCGGGAGACCCAGTACTTC
CASSIGVTPARGRETQYF
>TRBV10-2|TRBJ2-4|TRBD1|once|15
TGCGCCAGCAGTGAACAGGGGGCGGCCAAAAACATTCAGTACTTC
CASSEQGAAKNIQYF
>TRBV6-5|TRBJ1-1|.|.|15
TGTGCCAGCAGATCTAGAGGGGTAAGGAGCACTGAAGCTTTCTTT
CASRSRGVRSTEAFF
>TRBV19|TRBJ2-2|TRBD2|few|16
TGTGCCAGTAGTAGCTCCCCCGGACTAGCAGCCGGGGAGCTGTTTTTT
CASSSSPGLAAGELFF
>TRBV5-1|TRBJ2-7|.|few|12
TGCGCCAGCAGCCCGGACAGTTACGAGCAGTACTTC
CASSPDSYEQYF
>TRBV7-2|TRBJ2-7|TRBD1|.|16
TGTGCCAGCAGCTTAGCCAACGTGGACAGGGGAGACGAGCAGTACTTC
CASSLANVDRGDEQYF
>TRBV11-3|TRBJ2-1|.|.|15
TGTGCCAGCAGCCGCGGTGGACCCAACTACAATGAGCAGTTCTTC
CASSRGGPNYNEQFF
>TRBV6-5|TRBJ1-1|TRBD1|.|12
TGTGCCAGCGGACAGGGATACACTGAAGCTTTCTTT
CASGQGYTEAFF
>TRBV7-9|TRBJ1-5|.|.|15
TGTGCCAGCAGATCTACAGGGAGGGGCAATCAGCCCCAGCATTTT
CASRSTGRGNQPQHF
>TRBV7-6|TRBJ2-3|.|.|17
TGTGCCAGCACCCCTACGGGGCGGGCCTCAGCGGGAGATACGCAGTATTTT
CASTPTGRASAGDTQYF
>TRBV7-8|TRBJ2-1|.|once|13
TGTGCCAGCAGCTTAATCACGGGGAATGAGCAGTTCTTC
CASSLITGNEQFF
>TRBV18|TRBJ1-1|.|.|15
TGTGCCAGCTCACCAGGAAACATAGAGAACACTGAAGCTTTCTTT
CASSPGNIENTEAFF
>TRBV2|TRBJ1-2|.|few|13
TGTGCCAGCAGTCCGGAGACTGACTATGGCTACACCTTC
CASSPETDYGYTF
>TRBV5-1|TRBJ1-2|.|.|14
TGCGCCAGCAGCAATCGACAGGCCAACTATGGCTACACCTTC
CASSNRQANYGYTF
>TRBV28|TRBJ1-1|.|.|14
TGTGCCACCCTAGTCGGAACATCCCTCGGTCAAGCTTTCTTT
CATLVGTSLGQAFF
>TRBV5-1|TRBJ1-4|.|.|11
TGCGCCAGCAGGGTTGAGGAAAAACTGTTTTTT
CASRVEEKLFF
>TRBV25-1|TRBJ1-2|.|few|13
TGTGCCAGCAGTTTCATCGGAGGGATAGGCTACACCTTC
CASSFIGGIGYTF
>TRBV18|TRBJ2-7|TRBD2|once|15
TGTGCCAGCTCACCACGGGGTAGCGGGAGAGACGAGCAGTACTTC
CASSPRGSGRDEQYF
>TRBV28|TRBJ1-2|.|.|15
TGTGCCAGCAGTAACCCAGGGACGGTGAACTATGGCTACACCTTC
CASSNPGTVNYGYTF
>TRBV19|TRBJ1-1|.|few|15
TGTGCCAGTAGTATAGACGCGGCAGTTGGGAGTGAAGCTTTCTTT
CASSIDAAVGSEAFF
>TRBV15|TRBJ2-7|TRBD2|.|16
TGTGCCACCAGCAGAGATGGGTCCAGCGGGACCTACGAGCAGTACTTC
CATSRDGSSGTYEQYF
>TRBV7-3|TRBJ2-5|.|.|13
TGTGCCAGCAGCATTGGGACAAAAGAGACCCAGTACTTC
CASSIGTKETQYF
>TRBV7-9|TRBJ1-1|.|few|13
TGTGCCAGCAGCTCAACAGGGTCCACTGAAGCTTTCTTT
CASSSTGSTEAFF